Listed below are T cell receptor beta chains from one sample, sequenced in a study of beta chain features in type 1 diabetes. Sequenced by immunoSEQ multiplex PCR; TCRdb stores in-frame clones only, minus some. This table has about 140,000 clones, approximately 13% appearing once. The specimen was central memory CD4+ T cells from blood. These receptor sequences come from a man aged 18 to 30 with type 1 diabetes. Both conserved end residues are part of each CDR3. A D gene is named only where the DNA matches it firmly. For some rows the clone size is stated as once, few or many, or as a class when expanded; others skip it.

NA,NA,TRBJ1-1,TRBV5-1,CASSLDTEAFF,TGCGCCAGCAGCTTAGACACTGAAGCTTTCTTT
many,NA,TRBJ2-7,TRBV10-3,CAISEEANYEQYF,TGTGCCATCAGTGAGGAGGCGAACTACGAGCAGTACTTC
few,NA,TRBJ1-5,TRBV28,CASSLSAGLGSVDKPQHF,TGTGCCAGCAGTTTATCCGCAGGTTTGGGATCCGTCGATAAGCCCCAGCATTTT
NA,NA,TRBJ2-3,TRBV10-3,CAISELDSRTDTQYF,TGTGCCATCAGTGAGCTTGACAGCCGCACAGATACGCAGTATTTT
NA,TRBD1,TRBJ1-6,TRBV28,CASNSGTGGSPLHF,TGTGCCAGCAACTCCGGGACAGGGGGTTCACCCCTCCACTTT
few,NA,TRBJ1-5,TRBV6-1,CASTLSVFSNQPQHF,TGTGCCAGCACGTTGTCAGTTTTTAGCAATCAGCCCCAGCATTTT
NA,NA,TRBJ1-2,TRBV5-6,CASSSLQGSYGYTF,TGTGCCAGCAGCTCGTTACAGGGTTCCTATGGCTACACCTTC
NA,NA,TRBJ2-7,TRBV5-1,CASSLEWGSYEQYF,TGCGCCAGCAGCTTGGAGTGGGGCTCCTACGAGCAGTACTTC
few,NA,TRBJ2-5,TRBV11-2,CASSSHRETQYF,TGTGCCAGCAGCTCCCATCGGGAGACCCAGTACTTC
NA,TRBD1,TRBJ2-1,TRBV6-5,CASRLGQGSYNEQFF,TGTGCCAGCAGACTGGGACAGGGCTCCTACAATGAGCAGTTCTTC
NA,NA,TRBJ1-1,TRBV30,CAWSVRGRGWNTEAFF,TGTGCCTGGAGTGTTCGGGGGCGTGGATGGAACACTGAAGCTTTCTTT
few,NA,TRBJ2-6,TRBV7-9,CASSPQSSGANVLTF,TGTGCCAGCAGCCCTCAGTCCTCTGGGGCCAACGTCCTGACTTTC
few,NA,TRBJ2-2,TRBV2,CASNPSRVTGELFF,TGTGCCAGCAACCCCTCCCGAGTCACCGGGGAGCTGTTTTTT